In this sample, the clone carrying this TCR beta chain turned up many times. The record originates from a study of T-cell reconstitution after alpha-beta-depleted transplantation in children. Unique molecular identifiers featured in how the TCRbeta library was prepared. MiXCR, run by TCRdb on the PCR reads, gives a single entry per CDR3 protein. The sample has approximately 640,000 distinct CDR3 sequences; around 16% are singletons. V shed 6 bases and J shed 1 base, with 14 bases lying between them. The CDR3 spans 14 residues. Looked up from germline, CDR1 is SQVTM and CDR2 is ANQGSEA. This TCR was sampled from a human donor who donated a stem cell graft to a child with acute myeloid leukemia. The specimen was PBMCs from the stem cell graft donor, collected from the stem cell graft. This chain uses TRBV29-1 with TRBJ2-3; tentative D call: TRBD1 (5 bases). The CDR3 nucleotides read TGCAGCGTCCCCAGGGTGTCTGGCACAGATACGCAGTATTTT. Translated: CSVPRVSGTDTQYF.